Listed here are 22 T cell receptor beta chains from one sample, sequenced in a study of blood T cell repertoires in COVID-19 (dated by TCRdb to 2020 to 2021). The library was generated by the immunoSEQ multiplex PCR assay. TCRdb retrieved this table from immuneACCESS and kept in-frame rearrangements only. Not all clones are present; in checked studies, unresolved V genes account for under half, and no reason is known for the remainder. The sample contains 200,000 to 250,000 clones, around 88% of them found a single time. The top ten constitute around 1.4% of the sample. Sequencing used peripheral blood. The origin of the receptors is a man between 18 and 29 years old with active or convalescent COVID-19.

The count of this clone is one. The rearrangement links TRBV5-4 to TRBJ1-3; D unclear. Germline values: CDR1 SGHNT, CDR2 YYREEE (reference sequence). This CDR3 has 19 amino acids. Trimming removed 1 base at V and 0 bases at J, with 20 bases between. CDR3 DNA: TGTGCCAGCAGCTTGTATCGGGTTGGTGTCGGGAGCTCTGGAAACACCATATATTTT. Protein product: CASSLYRVGVGSSGNTIYF.

J is TRBJ2-3 and V is TRBV5-1; TRBD1 agrees at 11 bases. J was trimmed by 1 base and V by 2 bases; bases with no gene match: 6. The V gene's germline CDR1 is SGHRS and CDR2 YFSETQ. This CDR3 has 17 amino acids. The CDR3 sequence is CASSFGQGAGGTDTQYF. CDR3 DNA sequence: TGCGCCAGCAGCTTCGGACAGGGGGCGGGAGGCACAGATACGCAGTATTTT.

V is TRBV30 and J is TRBJ1-1; TRBD1 agrees at 9 bases. The germline V gene encodes CDR1 GTSNPN and CDR2 SVGIG (reference sequence). The CDR3 is 14 amino acids. The trim removed 5 bases at V and 6 bases at J, leaving 10 bases unmatched. For the CDR3, the DNA is TGTGCCTGGGATCCCGGGACAGGGCTTTCTGAAGCTTTCTTT. Translating gives CAWDPGTGLSEAFF.

The chain links TRBV28 to TRBJ1-5, with D possibly matching TRBD1 (6 bases). Germline V gene lookup returns CDR1 MDHEN and CDR2 SYDVKM. V gave up 5 bases and J gave up 4 bases, with 12 bases separating them. The CDR3 sequence is 14 residues long. In DNA, the CDR3 is TGTGCCAGCAGTCCCCCGCAGGGGAATCAGCCCCAGCATTTT. Translating it yields CASSPPQGNQPQHF.

CDR3 DNA: TGTGCCAGCAGTTTCCGGGACACCTACGAGCAGTACTTC. It encodes CASSFRDTYEQYF. This sequence joins TRBV12-3 or TRBV12-4 and TRBJ2-7; D is perhaps TRBD1 (6 bases). The CDR3 is 13 residues long. Deletions cut 3 bases from V and 2 bases from J, with 8 bases between.

In its sample, this clone was seen a few times. The identical CDR3 is also encoded by other nucleotide sequences in the sample. The gene calls are TRBV27 and TRBJ1-4; D perhaps matches TRBD1 (6 bases). CDR3 size: 14 residues. Germline V gene sequence: CDR1 MNHEY, CDR2 SMNVEV (reference sequence). V was cut by 3 bases and J by 5 bases, with 10 bases left in between. The CDR3 is CASSFSGDNEKLFF. In DNA form, the CDR3 reads TGTGCCAGCAGTTTCTCAGGGGACAATGAAAAACTGTTTTTT.

V gene TRBV27 combines with J gene TRBJ2-7; D remains ambiguous. Per germline, CDR1 MNHEY and CDR2 SMNVEV (reference sequence). V was pared by 4 bases and J by 6 bases, with 13 bases between. CDR3 length: 13 residues. The CDR3 DNA is TGTGCCAGCAGTTCCCTCCCGGGTGGCGAGCAGTACTTC. It specifies CASSSLPGGEQYF.

The chain combines TRBV10-3 with TRBJ1-2; tentatively, D is TRBD1 (6 bases). CDR1 and CDR2 (germline): ENHRY, SYGVKD. This CDR3 has 14 residues. Trimming removed 10 bases from V and 7 bases from J, with 22 bases in between. The CDR3 region is CATEEARGISGYTF. In DNA form, the CDR3 reads TGTGCCACCGAGGAAGCCAGGGGCATTAGTGGCTACACCTTC.

This CDR3 reads CASSSLAVKTGELFF. CDR3 bases: TGTGCCAGCAGTTCCCTAGCGGTTAAAACCGGGGAGCTGTTTTTT. J is TRBJ2-2 and V is TRBV28, with 7 bases identical to TRBD2. V trimming: 4 bases; J trimming: 5 bases; junction bases outside the gene matches: 7. Per the germline V gene, CDR1 is MDHEN and CDR2 is SYDVKM. The CDR3 loop spans 15 amino acids.

The chain employs TRBV28 and TRBJ2-1, with D perhaps matching TRBD1 (5 bases). Germline assignment: CDR1 MDHEN and CDR2 SYDVKM. The CDR3 sequence is 12 residues long. Between the trimmed V and J ends, which lost 3 bases and 15 bases, there was a span of 15 bases. The CDR3 here is CASSLAGLNLFF. CDR3 bases: TGTGCCAGCAGTTTGGCAGGGCTGAATCTGTTCTTC.

The CDR3 protein is CASSDRGLWGYTF. CDR3 DNA sequence: TGTGCCAGCAGTGACAGGGGGCTTTGGGGCTACACCTTC. The V gene is TRBV27, the J gene TRBJ1-2, with TRBD1 matching 10 bases. The V gene end was trimmed by 5 bases and the J gene end by 8 bases; junction bases not matched to a gene: 5. This CDR3 comprises 13 residues. Germline V gives CDR1 MNHEY, CDR2 SMNVEV (reference sequence).

The chain employs TRBV19 and TRBJ2-2; D might be TRBD2 (6 bases). The germline V gene has CDR1 LNHDA and CDR2 SQIVND (reference sequence). V was trimmed by 5 bases and J by 7 bases, leaving 14 bases between them. The CDR3 length is 14 residues. The CDR3: CASSLNGGSGELFF. The CDR3 bases are TGTGCCAGTAGTCTAAATGGGGGGAGCGGGGAGCTGTTTTTT. The entire variable domain, with the rest obtained from reference TRBV19 and TRBJ2-2, is as follows: DGGITQSPKYLFRKEGQNVTLSCEQNLNHDAMYWYRQDPGQGLRLIYYSQIVNDFQKGDIAEGYSVSREKKESFPLTVTSAQKNPTAFYLCASSLNGGSGELFFGEGSRLTVL.

The rearrangement uses TRBV7-9 and TRBJ2-7, with no clear D. There are 11 residues in the CDR3. The V end was cut by 5 bases, the J end by 1 base, with 3 bases between. Germline values: CDR1 SEHNR, CDR2 FQNEAQ (reference sequence). The CDR3 region is CASSASYEQYF. DNA of the CDR3: TGTGCCAGCAGCGCGTCCTACGAGCAGTACTTC. The whole variable domain, remainder taken from reference TRBV7-9 and TRBJ2-7, is DTGVSQNPRHKITKRGQNVTFRCDPISEHNRLYWYRQTLGQGPEFLTYFQNEAQLEKSRLLSDRFSAERPKGSFSTLEIQRTEQGDSAMYLCASSASYEQYFGPGTRLTVT.

The chain links TRBV19 to TRBJ2-2; the match to TRBD2 covers 13 bases. Losses at the gene ends were 6 bases for V and 5 bases for J; bases not matched to a gene: 3. Germline loops: CDR1 LNHDA, CDR2 SQIVND (reference sequence). The CDR3 length is 15 residues. The CDR3 protein is CASRLAGGFTGELFF. Written as DNA, the CDR3 is TGTGCCAGTAGACTAGCGGGAGGGTTTACCGGGGAGCTGTTTTTT.

V usage is TRBV9 and J usage is TRBJ2-5, with no clear D. The CDR3 consists of 13 residues. Germline CDR1 reads SGDLS; CDR2 reads YYNGEE. Trimming removed 0 bases from V and 7 bases from J, with 10 bases in between. CDR3: CASSVAGEATQYF. The CDR3 nucleotides are TGTGCCAGCAGCGTAGCTGGTGAGGCGACCCAGTACTTC. Full variable domain (rest looked up from reference TRBV9 and TRBJ2-5): DSGVTQTPKHLITATGQRVTLRCSPRSGDLSVYWYQQSLDQGLQFLIQYYNGEERAKGNILERFSAQQFPDLHSELNLSSLELGDSALYFCASSVAGEATQYFGPGTRLLVL.

This clone was seen only a few times. This rearrangement joins TRBV13 to TRBJ1-2, with TRBD1 identical over 10 bases. The V gene's germline CDR1 is PRHDT and CDR2 FYEKMQ (reference sequence). The CDR3 runs 14 residues. J was trimmed by 7 bases and V by 5 bases; bases with no gene match: 7. CDR3 protein: CASSKDRGHGGYTF. In DNA form, the CDR3 reads TGTGCCAGCAGCAAAGACAGGGGGCACGGTGGCTACACCTTC.

The chain links TRBV29-1 to TRBJ2-1, with 8 nucleotides matching TRBD1. The CDR3 spans 13 residues. The V and J ends lost 6 bases and 8 bases, in that order; junction bases with no gene match: 9. In germline, CDR1 is SQVTM, CDR2 ANQGSEA. In DNA form, the CDR3 reads TGCAGCGTAGGGACAGGAGCAACCGATGAGCAGTTCTTC. It specifies CSVGTGATDEQFF.

The rearrangement uses TRBV6-5 and TRBJ1-2, with 9 bases identical to TRBD1. CDR1 is MNHEY and CDR2 is SVGAGI in the germline V gene. Trimming took 8 bases from V and 7 from J; bases not matched to a gene: 8. The CDR3 is 13 amino acids. The CDR3 nucleotides read TGTGCCAGCGTGGGACAGGGCCCGGGTGGCTACACCTTC. Residues: CASVGQGPGGYTF.

The chain links TRBV7-9 to TRBJ1-2, with D perhaps matching TRBD1 (5 bases). The ends were cut back, 5 bases at V and 4 bases at J, with 11 bases in the middle. This CDR3 has 13 amino acids. The germline V gene has CDR1 SEHNR and CDR2 FQNEAQ (reference sequence). The CDR3 loop is CASSPDSPYGYTF. CDR3 DNA: TGTGCCAGCAGCCCCGACAGTCCCTATGGCTACACCTTC.

The genes are TRBV5-1 and TRBJ2-2; 7 positions match TRBD1. The V gene end was trimmed by 1 base and the J gene end by 2 bases; junction bases not matched to a gene: 5. Germline CDR1 and CDR2: SGHRS and YFSETQ. The CDR3 loop spans 16 amino acids. CDR3 in amino acids: CASSLTGTANTGELFF. CDR3 in DNA: TGCGCCAGCAGCTTGACCGGGACAGCCAACACCGGGGAGCTGTTTTTT.

The chain joins TRBV6-5 to TRBJ1-3; no clear D. The CDR3 length is 14 residues. Germline CDR1 is MNHEY and CDR2 is SVGAGI. V gave up 5 bases and J gave up 1 base, with 9 bases separating them. CDR3 bases: TGTGCCAGCAGTCCGTACGGGTCTGGAAACACCATATATTTT. Protein product: CASSPYGSGNTIYF.

This chain connects TRBV28 to TRBJ2-3, with D perhaps TRBD2 (6 bases). V was shortened by 4 bases and J by 1 base, with 24 bases between the two germline ends. The CDR3 contains 19 residues. Germline V gives CDR1 MDHEN, CDR2 SYDVKM. The CDR3 DNA follows: TGTGCCAGCAGTTCCGCAGTCTTAGCGGCTGGACGCCGCACAGATACGCAGTATTTT. Translated: CASSSAVLAAGRRTDTQYF.